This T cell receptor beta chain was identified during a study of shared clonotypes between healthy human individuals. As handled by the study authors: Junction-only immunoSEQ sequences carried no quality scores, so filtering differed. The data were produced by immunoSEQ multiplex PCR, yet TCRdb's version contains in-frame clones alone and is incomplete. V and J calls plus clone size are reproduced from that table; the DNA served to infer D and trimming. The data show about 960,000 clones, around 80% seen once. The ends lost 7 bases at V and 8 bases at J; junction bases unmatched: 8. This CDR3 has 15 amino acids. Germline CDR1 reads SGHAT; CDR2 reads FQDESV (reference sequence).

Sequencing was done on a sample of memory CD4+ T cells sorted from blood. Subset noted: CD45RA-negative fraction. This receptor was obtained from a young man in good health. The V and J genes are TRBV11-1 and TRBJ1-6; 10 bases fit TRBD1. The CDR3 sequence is CASTLTGTGDSPLHF. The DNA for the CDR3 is TGTGCCAGCACCTTGACCGGGACAGGGGATTCACCCCTCCACTTT.